The T cell receptor (beta chain) under discussion was sequenced for a study of cytomegalovirus exposure and HLA in healthy donors. The PCR used 60 Vbeta and 13 Jbeta primers. Clones were sequenced by immunoSEQ multiplex PCR, and TCRdb holds only the in-frame ones, with some missing. The sample has some 190,000 clones, about 85% seen once. Findings and limits, study-wide: Rates of TCR association differed by HLA locus in a later analysis, with DRB1 highest and HLA-C lowest. Only CMV serostatus was available as immune exposure information.

Germline-derived CDR1 and CDR2 are SEHNR and FQNEAQ (reference sequence). This CDR3 has 14 amino acids. On this clone: Antigen specificity is unknown. Compared with germline, one end of the junction differs, possibly owing to a read error.

This sequence originates from a boy between 2 and 10 years old in good health and CMV-seronegative. The V call is TRBV7-9, the J call TRBJ2-6, with D perhaps matching TRBD1 (5 bases). The sample was PBMCs. The CDR3, as DNA: TGTTCCAGCAGCCCAAGACAGGGGGCCAACGTCCTGACTTTC. It translates to CSSSPRQGANVLTF. The full variable domain, rest sourced from reference TRBV7-9 and TRBJ2-6, is DTGVSQNPRHKITKRGQNVTFRCDPISEHNRLYWYRQTLGQGPEFLTYFQNEAQLEKSRLLSDRFSAERPKGSFSTLEIQRTEQGDSAMYLCSSSPRQGANVLTFGAGSRLTVL.